This paragraph reports one TCR beta chain. Methods used by the authors: Counts of nucleated cells, estimated from reference gene primer amplification, were obtained. Method: immunoSEQ multiplex PCR; TCRdb's copy keeps in-frame clones and lacks some. That table gives V, J and clone size, and the DNA gave D and trimming. The table includes some 300,000 clones, roughly 88% detected once. The data derive from a study of blood T cell repertoires in COVID-19. Study context: Acute-phase and convalescent COVID-19 samples originated in the United States, Italy and Spain. Sources were T cells, B-cell-depleted T cells, or PBMCs; the material itself was cDNA or gDNA.

The CDR3 has 11 amino acids. CDR1 GTSNPN and CDR2 SVGIG come from the germline V gene (reference sequence). The V gene end was trimmed by 8 bases and the J gene end by 1 base; junction bases not matched to a gene: 0. Material for sequencing was peripheral blood. The sequence was obtained from a woman aged 30 to 39 who had recovered from COVID-19. The chain combines TRBV30 with TRBJ2-3; the match to TRBD1 covers 7 bases. The CDR3 sequence: CAGQGTDTQYF. The CDR3 DNA sequence: TGTGCCGGACAGGGCACAGATACGCAGTATTTT.